These 32 T cell receptor beta chains originate from one sample sequenced in a study of cytomegalovirus exposure and HLA in healthy donors. 60 Vbeta and 13 Jbeta primers were used in PCR. Libraries were prepared by immunoSEQ multiplex PCR; TCRdb keeps only in-frame clonotypes and omits some of them. The sample shows roughly 180,000 clones, 77% of them seen only once. The specimen sequenced was PBMCs. These receptors came from an older woman in good health and CMV-seropositive.

This clone showed up just once. The chain links TRBV14 to TRBJ2-1, with TRBD1 as a possible D gene (5 bases). Germline-derived CDR1 and CDR2 are SGHDN and FVKESK. The V gene lost 0 bases and the J gene lost 1 base, with 16 bases spanning the gap. This CDR3 contains 18 residues. The CDR3 DNA reads TGTGCCAGCAGCCAAGATCGCCCCGGCAGGGTGTCCTACAATGAGCAGTTCTTC. Translating gives CASSQDRPGRVSYNEQFF.

The chain couples TRBV19 to TRBJ1-5; D is unclear. From germline, CDR1 is LNHDA and CDR2 SQIVND (reference sequence). Trimming stripped 1 base from V and 6 bases from J, with 7 bases between. The CDR3 consists of 13 residues. The chain's CDR3 is CASSIVLPQPQHF. CDR3 nucleotides: TGTGCCAGTAGTATAGTACTGCCTCAGCCCCAGCATTTT.

The chain employs TRBV5-1 and TRBJ2-3; 7 nucleotides match TRBD2. This CDR3 is 12 amino acids long. After removal of 2 bases from V and 8 bases from J, the junction contained 2 bases not matched to a gene. CDR1 is SGHRS, CDR2 YFSETQ, per germline. The CDR3 loop is CASSFTGGTQYF. CDR3 nucleotides: TGCGCCAGCAGCTTTACGGGAGGTACGCAGTATTTT.

J is TRBJ2-5 and V is TRBV14; 7 bases are a match to TRBD2. J lost 5 bases, V lost 1 base, and 4 bases had no gene match. Germline V CDR1 and CDR2: SGHDN, FVKESK. This CDR3 has 14 amino acids. CDR3 sequence reads: CASSQGGGTETQYF. The CDR3 DNA follows: TGTGCCAGCAGCCAAGGGGGAGGGACGGAGACCCAGTACTTC.

This chain joins TRBV28 and TRBJ1-1, with D perhaps matching TRBD1 (5 bases). Germline V gives CDR1 MDHEN, CDR2 SYDVKM. The V gene lost 3 bases and the J gene lost 4 bases, with 9 bases spanning the gap. The CDR3 runs 13 residues. The CDR3 here is CASSFIGGTEAFF. CDR3 in DNA: TGTGCCAGCAGTTTTATCGGGGGCACTGAAGCTTTCTTT.

V is TRBV15 and J is TRBJ1-1; D remains ambiguous. CDR3 length: 16 amino acids. The V gene lost 0 bases and the J gene lost 3 bases, with 14 bases spanning the gap. Germline V lookup: CDR1 LNHNV, CDR2 YYDKDF (reference sequence). Here the CDR3 reads CATSRDHTAVYTEAFF. CDR3 DNA: TGTGCCACCAGCAGAGATCATACAGCCGTCTACACTGAAGCTTTCTTT.

The chain's CDR3 is CASRDTGGGDEQYF. The CDR3 nucleotides read TGCGCCAGCAGGGATACAGGGGGAGGGGACGAGCAGTACTTC. V usage is TRBV10-2 and J usage is TRBJ2-7; D perhaps matches TRBD1 (8 bases). The CDR3 is 14 amino acids. Trimming pared 6 bases from V and 5 bases from J, leaving 17 bases between. Germline V CDR1 and CDR2: WSHSY, SAAADI.

The chain has TRBV7-8 and TRBJ2-1, with TRBD2 matching 12 bases. CDR1 is SGHVS and CDR2 is FQNEAQ in the germline V gene. The CDR3 has 15 residues. V shed 3 bases, J shed 6 bases, and the junction held 3 bases outside the gene matches. CDR3 sequence: CASSFTSGGPNEQFF. The CDR3 coding sequence is TGTGCCAGCAGCTTTACTAGCGGGGGGCCCAATGAGCAGTTCTTC.

J is TRBJ2-1 and V is TRBV27; 16 bases fit TRBD2. CDR1 is MNHEY, CDR2 SMNVEV, per germline (reference sequence). J lost 0 bases, V lost 6 bases, and 11 bases had no gene match. The CDR3 has 20 residues. DNA of the CDR3: TGTGCCAGCAGAATTTCAAGGGGACTAGCGGGAGGGCCCTCCTACAATGAGCAGTTCTTC. Protein: CASRISRGLAGGPSYNEQFF.

V and J are TRBV30 and TRBJ2-5; TRBD1 might be the D (5 bases). The J call may be wrong; the DNA end is better matched by TRBJ2-7. The germline gives CDR1 GTSNPN, CDR2 SVGIG (reference sequence). The CDR3 length is 14 residues. The CDR3 nucleotides are TGTGCCTGGAGTCCTCCGACAGTTTCCTACGAGCAGTACTTC. It is translated as CAWSPPTVSYEQYF.

V is TRBV7-3 and J is TRBJ2-2, with 10 bases lining up with TRBD1. CDR3 length: 16 residues. The germline CDR1 and CDR2 sequences are SGHTA and FQGTGA. J lost 6 bases, V lost 5 bases, and 9 bases had no gene match. The CDR3 loop is CASSPGTGVLSGELFF. DNA of the CDR3: TGTGCCAGCAGCCCCGGGACAGGGGTCCTCTCCGGGGAGCTGTTTTTT.

The V and J genes are TRBV27 and TRBJ1-1, with 8 bases fitting TRBD1. The V and J ends lost 7 bases and 2 bases, in that order; junction bases with no gene match: 9. This CDR3 is built from 15 residues. Per germline, CDR1 MNHEY and CDR2 SMNVEV (reference sequence). The CDR3 DNA reads as TGTGCCAGCAATTTCCTCGGGACAGGTAACACTGAAGCTTTCTTT. This gives the protein CASNFLGTGNTEAFF.

This chain's CDR3 is CATSRSGGYPAETQYF. The DNA for the CDR3 is TGTGCCACCAGCAGAAGCGGGGGGTACCCCGCCGAGACCCAGTACTTC. The chain links TRBV15 to TRBJ2-5; 9 bases agree with TRBD2. The CDR3 covers 16 residues. Germline values: CDR1 LNHNV, CDR2 YYDKDF (reference sequence). V lost 2 bases and J lost 5; bases outside the gene matches: 9. The full variable domain, its missing parts supplied by reference TRBV15 and TRBJ2-5, is DAMVIQNPRYQVTQFGKPVTLSCSQTLNHNVMYWYQQKSSQAPKLLFHYYDKDFNNEADTPDNFQSRRPNTSFCFLDIRSPGLGDTAMYLCATSRSGGYPAETQYFGPGTRLLVL.

The chain carries TRBV28 and TRBJ2-7; 8 bases match TRBD1. This CDR3 has 16 residues. V trimming: 5 bases; J trimming: 4 bases; junction bases outside the gene matches: 13. Germline CDR1 and CDR2: MDHEN and SYDVKM. The CDR3 DNA sequence: TGTGCCAGCAGTCCACGATATGAGACAGGGGTTTACGAGCAGTACTTC. Protein product: CASSPRYETGVYEQYF.

This chain connects TRBV4-3 to TRBJ1-3; D gene ambiguous. Deletions cut 1 base from V and 3 bases from J, with 10 bases between. CDR1 is LGHNA and CDR2 is YSLEER in the germline V gene. The CDR3 runs 15 residues. CDR3 loop: CASSQGSGGGNTIYF. The CDR3 DNA sequence: TGCGCCAGCAGCCAAGGTTCCGGAGGTGGAAACACCATATATTTT.

The J gene is TRBJ1-5, the V gene TRBV7-2; D uncertain. This CDR3 region has 13 residues. Germline V gene sequence: CDR1 SGHTA, CDR2 FQGNSA. V lost 3 bases and J 0 bases, leaving 3 bases between the germline ends. The CDR3 is CASSFNSNQPQHF. The DNA of the CDR3 is TGTGCCAGCAGCTTTAATAGCAATCAGCCCCAGCATTTT. The full variable domain, rest sourced from reference TRBV7-2 and TRBJ1-5, is GAGVSQSPSNKVTEKGKDVELRCDPISGHTALYWYRQSLGQGLEFLIYFQGNSAPDKSGLPSDRFSAERTGGSVSTLTIQRTQQEDSAVYLCASSFNSNQPQHFGDGTRLSIL.

This clone showed up just a few times. The chain recombines TRBV5-4 with TRBJ2-7, with D perhaps matching TRBD2 (5 bases). V was cut by 0 bases and J by 7 bases, with 17 bases left in between. Germline V gives CDR1 SGHNT, CDR2 YYREEE (reference sequence). The CDR3 runs to 15 residues. As DNA, the CDR3 is TGTGCCAGCAGCTTGGAAAGCGGTTCAAAGAGAGAGCAGTACTTC. This sequence encodes CASSLESGSKREQYF.

Details on this clone: One junction end disagrees with the germline gene, perhaps due to a read error. V is TRBV5-6 and J is TRBJ2-5; D is unclear. This CDR3 is 14 amino acids long. Germline-derived CDR1 and CDR2 are SGHDT and YYEEEE. The CDR3 region has the DNA TGTGCCAGCAGCTTCGGCCCCGTCGGAGAGGCCCAGTACTTC. Translating it yields CASSFGPVGEAQYF.

The chain combines TRBV6-1 with TRBJ2-1; the D gene is possibly TRBD1 (6 bases). CDR1 and CDR2 from the germline V gene are MNHNS and SASEGT. This CDR3 region has 16 residues. V gave up 3 bases and J gave up 0 bases, with 12 bases separating them. The DNA of the CDR3 is TGTGCCAGCAGTGACGGGACAACTAGCTCCTACAATGAGCAGTTCTTC. Translated: CASSDGTTSSYNEQFF.

This clone came up a few times. The chain carries TRBV18 and TRBJ1-5; 8 bases agree with TRBD1. The V gene end was trimmed by 2 bases and the J gene end by 2 bases; junction bases not matched to a gene: 5. Germline V gives CDR1 KGHSH, CDR2 LQKENI. This CDR3 is 16 amino acids long. The CDR3 is CASSPTTGGGNQPQHF. CDR3 nucleotides: TGTGCCAGCTCACCAACTACAGGGGGAGGCAATCAGCCCCAGCATTTT.

The V gene is TRBV7-9, the J gene TRBJ1-2; 9 nucleotides align to TRBD1. The ends lost 5 bases at V and 4 bases at J; junction bases unmatched: 11. The CDR3 length is 16 residues. The germline V gene encodes CDR1 SEHNR and CDR2 FQNEAQ (reference sequence). The chain's CDR3 is CASSRPGTGIAYGYTF. The DNA for the CDR3 is TGTGCCAGCAGCCGCCCCGGGACAGGGATTGCCTATGGCTACACCTTC. The whole variable domain, remainder taken from reference TRBV7-9 and TRBJ1-2, is DTGVSQNPRHKITKRGQNVTFRCDPISEHNRLYWYRQTLGQGPEFLTYFQNEAQLEKSRLLSDRFSAERPKGSFSTLEIQRTEQGDSAMYLCASSRPGTGIAYGYTFGSGTRLTVV.

V is TRBV13 and J is TRBJ2-2; no clear D. V lost 2 bases and J lost 7, with 8 bases in between. Looked up from germline, CDR1 is PRHDT and CDR2 is FYEKMQ (reference sequence). The CDR3 has 13 amino acids. This CDR3 is CASSLRLNGELFF. CDR3 bases: TGTGCCAGCAGCTTACGGTTAAACGGGGAGCTGTTTTTT.

This chain links TRBV7-8 with TRBJ1-2, with D maybe TRBD1 (6 bases). The CDR3 covers 15 residues. Deletions cut 4 bases from V and 4 bases from J, with 16 bases between. Germline V gene sequence: CDR1 SGHVS, CDR2 FQNEAQ. The CDR3 loop reads CASSSDRVNSYGYTF. CDR3 nucleotide sequence: TGTGCCAGCAGCTCGGACAGAGTGAACTCCTATGGCTACACCTTC.

The J gene is TRBJ2-7, the V gene TRBV27; tentatively, D is TRBD2 (5 bases). Trimming pared 5 bases from V and 2 bases from J, leaving 22 bases between. Germline V gene data show CDR1 as MNHEY and CDR2 as SMNVEV (reference sequence). The length of the CDR3 is 17 residues. In DNA, the CDR3 is TGTGCCAGCAGTCCCTCCGGGGTGGTAGCGACTCCCTACGAGCAGTACTTC. It encodes CASSPSGVVATPYEQYF.

This clone was counted a single time. The genes are TRBV10-2 and TRBJ1-5, with a possible D match to TRBD1 (5 bases). CDR3 length: 16 residues. V dropped 3 bases and J dropped 6 bases, with 18 bases sitting between them. Germline V CDR1 and CDR2: WSHSY, SAAADI. The CDR3: CASSDRGQGPTQPQHF. In nucleotides, the CDR3 is TGCGCCAGCAGTGATAGAGGCCAGGGTCCAACTCAGCCCCAGCATTTT.

The rearrangement links TRBV7-2 to TRBJ1-2, with 8 bases fitting TRBD1. CDR3 size: 14 residues. CDR1 is SGHTA and CDR2 is FQGNSA in the germline V gene. V shed 3 bases, J shed 8 bases, and the junction held 8 bases outside the gene matches. The CDR3 sequence is CASSFPGGTGGYTF. In DNA, the CDR3 is TGTGCCAGCAGCTTTCCAGGGGGCACCGGGGGCTACACCTTC.

The chain combines TRBV28 with TRBJ2-3; D might be TRBD1 (5 bases). CDR3 length equals 14 residues. Germline loops: CDR1 MDHEN, CDR2 SYDVKM. Deletions cut 3 bases from V and 2 bases from J, with 9 bases between. The CDR3 sequence is CASSFRQYTDTQYF. The CDR3 DNA sequence: TGTGCCAGCAGTTTTCGACAGTACACAGATACGCAGTATTTT.

This clone has more than one count but fewer than ten. The junction does not match germline at one end; this may be a read error. The chain is built from TRBV4-3 and TRBJ2-2; 12 nucleotides align to TRBD2. Germline loops: CDR1 LGHNA, CDR2 YSLEER. The CDR3 is 20 residues long. CDR3 sequence reads: CASSQDNLLAGGLNTGELFF. CDR3 in DNA: TGCGCCAGCAGCCAAGATAATCTTCTAGCGGGGGGGCTGAACACCGGGGAACTGTTTTTT.

J is TRBJ2-5 and V is TRBV5-4, with D perhaps matching TRBD1 (5 bases). The V end lost 5 bases, the J end lost 3 bases, and 17 bases lay between the germline ends. Germline CDR1 is SGHNT and CDR2 is YYREEE (reference sequence). This CDR3 has 15 residues. The CDR3 is CASSDLGVPEETQYF. The CDR3, as DNA: TGTGCCAGCAGTGACCTAGGGGTCCCGGAAGAGACCCAGTACTTC.

The chain recombines TRBV6-1 with TRBJ1-4; 7 bases are shared with TRBD1. The ends lost 4 bases at V and 4 bases at J; junction bases unmatched: 3. The CDR3 is made up of 14 amino acids. Germline CDR1 and CDR2: MNHNS and SASEGT. Here the CDR3 DNA reads TGTGCCAGCAGTGGCCCAGGGGGTAATGAAAAACTGTTTTTT. Protein sequence: CASSGPGGNEKLFF.

The chain couples TRBV5-5 to TRBJ2-7; 13 bases agree with TRBD2. In germline, CDR1 is SGHKS, CDR2 YYEKEE (reference sequence). The junction had 6 bases not matched to a gene; V was cut back by 4 bases and J by 2 bases. CDR3 size: 16 residues. CDR3 in amino acids: CASSQGLAGSTYEQYF. The CDR3 DNA reads as TGTGCCAGCAGCCAGGGACTAGCGGGATCGACCTACGAGCAGTACTTC.

This rearrangement joins TRBV5-1 to TRBJ1-6; 7 positions agree with TRBD1. The CDR3 loop spans 14 amino acids. Looked up from germline, CDR1 is SGHRS and CDR2 is YFSETQ. The ends lost 4 bases at V and 10 bases at J; junction bases unmatched: 8. The DNA for the CDR3 is TGCGCCAGCAGCGACGGGACAGAGGGATCACCCCTCCACTTT. It specifies CASSDGTEGSPLHF.